This T cell receptor (beta chain) was obtained from a study of blood T cell repertoires in COVID-19. In the study overall: COVID-19 samples collected from the United States, Italy and Spain covered acute and convalescent phases. Sources were T cells, B-cell-depleted T cells, or PBMCs; the material itself was cDNA or gDNA.

Per the original data handling: The authors estimated nucleated cell counts from reference gene primer amplification. Sequencing used immunoSEQ multiplex PCR; TCRdb keeps in-frame clones, though not all of them. From that table come the V and J calls and clone size; the DNA was used to work out D and trimming. The sample has fewer than 35,000 clones, 87% seen once. Trimming took 11 bases from V and 2 from J; bases not matched to a gene: 9. CDR3 length equals 15 residues. The chain uses TRBV23-1 and TRBJ2-1; 10 bases agree with TRBD1. TRBV23-1 is treated as an ORF (open reading frame) with a function not yet certain. This clonotype was obtained from a man aged 50 to 59 with active or convalescent COVID-19. Sequencing used peripheral blood. CDR3 residues: CAGPSTGGTYNEQFF. For the CDR3, the DNA is TGCGCCGGTCCCTCGACAGGGGGCACCTACAATGAGCAGTTCTTC.